Listed below are T cell receptor beta chains from one sample, sequenced in a study of shared clonotypes between healthy human individuals. Measured with immunoSEQ multiplex PCR; TCRdb has only the in-frame clones, and not every one. In the table there are about 380,000 clones, about 96% of which are singletons. The source material was memory CD8+ T cells sorted from blood. The receptor source for this set is a man younger than 45 in good health. Each CDR3 is given with its conserved first and last residue.

>TRBV11-2|TRBJ1-5
CASSWTVNQPQHF
>TRBV4-2|TRBJ2-1
CASSQVAGPYNEQFF
>TRBV2|TRBJ2-7
CASSPQGGGAYEQYF
>TRBV19|TRBJ1-1
CASRGRQDMNTEAFF
>TRBV6-1|TRBJ1-4
CASSLNGWSEKLFF
>TRBV10-1|TRBJ2-5
CASRAGEETQYF
>TRBV27|TRBJ2-7
CASSGGLAGAHEQYF
>TRBV19|TRBJ2-7
CASSRTSGSYEQYF
>TRBV7-9|TRBJ2-3
CASSEFHASTDTQYF
>TRBV5-1|TRBJ2-2
CASSRGRAVYTGELFF
>TRBV19|TRBJ2-5
CASRTTGPGGTQYF
>TRBV18|TRBJ1-5
CASSYGQDQPQHF
>TRBV21-1|TRBJ2-7
CASSSGTSEQYF
>TRBV2|TRBJ1-2
CASSVSGPYGYTF
>TRBV7-3|TRBJ2-2
CASSPGTGGAGELFF
>TRBV6-5|TRBJ2-5
CASSSQGLAGIQYF
>TRBV4-1|TRBJ2-5
CASSPGREGRETQYF
>TRBV5-5|TRBJ1-3
CASSLGRGNTIYF
>TRBV10-2|TRBJ1-6
CARWDLSGPLNSPLHF
>TRBV29-1|TRBJ2-3
CSALGGPTDTQYF
>TRBV19|TRBJ2-7
CASSIGWREALYEQYF
>TRBV18|TRBJ1-2
CASSPTGTGSNGYTF
>TRBV7-2|TRBJ2-3
CASTPSSGRRTDTQYF
>TRBV30|TRBJ1-5
CAWTRGQGDQPQHF
>TRBV5-6|TRBJ2-2
CASSLEPRGNRELFF
>TRBV2|TRBJ2-7
CASSEYRTYEQYF
>TRBV5-4|TRBJ2-3
CASSFGRDTQYF